This T cell receptor beta chain was profiled in a study of blood T cell repertoires in COVID-19. About the research overall: Acute and convalescent COVID-19 specimens originated in the United States, Italy and Spain. T cells, B-cell-depleted T cells, or PBMCs provided the cDNA or gDNA that served as material.

Original data processing: How many nucleated cells were present was estimated from reference gene primer amplification. The table came from immunoSEQ multiplex PCR; TCRdb's copy has only in-frame clones and leaves some out. V and J calls and clone size are as listed in that table; D and trimming were resolved from the DNA. The sample consists of hundreds of thousands of clones, 90% of them appearing once. CDR3 length: 17 residues. Germline CDR1 and CDR2: LGHNA and YSLEER. J lost 2 bases, V lost 4 bases, and 4 bases had no gene match. A remark on this clone: This sample includes further DNA sequences coding for the same CDR3.

Sequencing was done on a sample of peripheral blood. This TCR derives from a woman aged 18-29 years with acute or convalescent COVID-19. The genes are TRBV4-3 and TRBJ2-3; TRBD2 matches at 15 bases. CDR3 sequence: CASSPGLAGGPTDTQYF. DNA for the CDR3: TGCGCCAGCAGCCCTGGACTAGCGGGGGGGCCCACAGATACGCAGTATTTT.